The entry that follows covers one T cell receptor beta chain sequence. Its matching antigen is unknown. The source of the sample is a study of cytomegalovirus exposure and HLA in healthy donors. Vbeta (60) and Jbeta (13) primers were used in the PCR. The table came from immunoSEQ multiplex PCR; TCRdb's copy has only in-frame clones and leaves some out. Seen here are some 190,000 clones, 76% observed once, and the top ten hold around 1.5%. The CDR3 runs 16 residues. V lost 1 base and J lost 5; bases outside the gene matches: 6. CDR1 is WNHNN and CDR2 is SYGVQD in the germline V gene (reference sequence). Whole-study results and caveats: Follow-up analysis later connected one missense variant in DCLRE1C with trimming of TCR beta V- and J-genes. With further analysis later on, most CMV-associated TCR beta chains appeared HLA-restricted.

The sample consisted of PBMCs. The chain has TRBV10-1 and TRBJ2-7; 12 bases match TRBD2. The sequence came from a man between 18 and 35 years old in good health and CMV-seronegative. Written as DNA, the CDR3 is TGCGCCAGCAGTGAGTTGACTAGCGGGAGTATCAACGAGCAGTACTTC. Translating gives CASSELTSGSINEQYF.